This T cell receptor (beta chain) was sequenced for a study of CD8 T cells in Susac syndrome. An input of about 0.45 to 1 ug of RNA was subjected to reverse transcription using random hexamers. TCRdb called the immunoSEQ multiplex PCR reads again in MiXCR, with one record for every CDR3 protein. This sample has roughly 140,000 distinct CDR3 sequences; 94% occur once, and the top ten carry approximately 0.3%. Sequencing was done on a sample of CD8+ T cells from PBMCs. The TCR originated in a human donor in good health.

The chain's CDR3 is CSVDQLRRDKADEQFF. CDR3 DNA sequence: TGCAGCGTTGATCAACTCCGGAGGGATAAGGCCGATGAGCAGTTCTTC. The J gene is TRBJ2-1, the V gene TRBV29-1, with D perhaps matching TRBD2 (6 bases). Trimming cost V 3 bases and J 8 bases, with 23 bases left between them. Germline values: CDR1 SQVTM, CDR2 ANQGSEA. This CDR3 is 16 amino acids long.